The table lists the clone carrying this TCR beta chain with many counts. The antigen is unknown. CDR1 and CDR2 (germline): LNHDA, SQIVND (reference sequence). The V gene lost 7 bases and the J gene lost 3 bases, with 9 bases spanning the gap. The length of the CDR3 is 13 residues. The entirety of the isolated RNA underwent reverse transcription, so expressed TCRB transcripts were sequenced. The assay was immunoSEQ multiplex PCR, and TCRdb's table has in-frame clones only and misses some. The data show approximately 150,000 clones, with about 9.4% seen just once and 1.3% held by the top ten. This sample was included in a study of beta chain features in type 1 diabetes. Study details: Patients and healthy donors were similar in age, gender and cell yields.

Study outcomes and limitations: Researchers reported that naive, central memory and Treg TCRB repertoires appeared more similar in patients than in healthy donors. Patients with type 1 diabetes showed fewer VDJ junction insertions and more deletions.

This receptor was identified in a man between 18 and 35 years old in good health. This chain uses TRBV19 with TRBJ2-2; D is undetermined. The sequenced material came from naive CD4+ T cells from blood. The CDR3 spells CASIRLDTGELFF. CDR3 in DNA: TGTGCCAGTATTCGGTTGGACACCGGGGAGCTGTTTTTT.